This T cell receptor (beta chain) originates from a study of blood T cell repertoires in COVID-19. Looking at the study overall: The United States, Italy and Spain provided the acute and convalescent COVID-19 samples. Nucleic acid was either cDNA or gDNA, and it came from T cells, B-cell-depleted T cells, or PBMCs.

Germline loops: CDR1 MGHDK, CDR2 SYGVNS. The V end lost 8 bases, the J end lost 0 bases, and 11 bases lay between the germline ends. CDR3 length equals 14 residues. TCRdb keeps only in-frame clones here, not all; method: immunoSEQ multiplex PCR. Found here are under 60,000 clones, 65% to 85% of them singletons; the top ten hold 15% to 20%. J is TRBJ1-3 and V is TRBV25-1; D unresolved. The receptor was derived from a human donor with active or convalescent COVID-19. The donor label of this sample is uncertain. Material: peripheral blood. CDR3 amino acids: CASGDSNSGNTIYF. CDR3 nucleotides: TGTGCCAGCGGCGACTCCAACTCTGGAAACACCATATATTTT.